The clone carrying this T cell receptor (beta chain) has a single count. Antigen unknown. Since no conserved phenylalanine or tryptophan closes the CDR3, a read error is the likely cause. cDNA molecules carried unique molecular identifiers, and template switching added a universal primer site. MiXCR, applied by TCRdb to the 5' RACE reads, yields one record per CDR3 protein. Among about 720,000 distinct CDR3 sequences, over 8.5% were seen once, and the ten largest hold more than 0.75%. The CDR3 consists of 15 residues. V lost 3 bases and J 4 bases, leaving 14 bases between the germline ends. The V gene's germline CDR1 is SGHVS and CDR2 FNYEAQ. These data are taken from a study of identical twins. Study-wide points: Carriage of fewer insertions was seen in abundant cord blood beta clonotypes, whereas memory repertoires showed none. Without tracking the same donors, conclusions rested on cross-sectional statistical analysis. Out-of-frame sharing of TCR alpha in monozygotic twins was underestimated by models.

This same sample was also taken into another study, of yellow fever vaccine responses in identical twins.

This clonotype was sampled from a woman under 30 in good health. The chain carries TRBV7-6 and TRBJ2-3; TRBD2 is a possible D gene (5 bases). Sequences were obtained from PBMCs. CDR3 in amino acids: CASSFSELVSDTQYY. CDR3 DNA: TGTGCCAGCAGCTTCTCGGAACTAGTTTCAGATACGCAGTATTAT.